This TCR beta chain emerged from a study of cytomegalovirus exposure and HLA in healthy donors (dated by TCRdb to 2017 to 2019). In terms of the full investigation: In an earlier analysis of several hundred of the donors, about 260 Gb of sequence data and 117 million unique TCR beta sequences from 180 million or so T cells were reported. Roughly 290 gigabases of sequencing data and 70 million to 95 million unique TCR sequences made up an early release that covered several hundred HLA-typed donors. The genetic ancestry cluster associated with self-reported Caucasian donors included around four fifths of the roughly 400 genotyped donors. The study aimed to test whether cataloging public T cell receptors could reveal signatures of past pathogen exposure. The study used immunosequencing to profile the T cell repertoires of approximately 640 subjects and linked those repertoires to cytomegalovirus serostatus. A separate validation cohort of roughly 110 different subjects was used in addition to the roughly 720-subject first cohort. To predict cytomegalovirus infection status, the study brought together high-throughput TCR immunosequencing, statistical association of individual TCRs with disease status, and machine learning. A later analysis re-analyzed previously published TCR beta repertoires from about 600 donors and added high-resolution HLA genotyping to study TCR occurrence patterns. In the later analysis, no new phenotypic data were used to find candidate immune exposures; instead, reliance was placed on TCR beta sequences and their occurrence across donors. An earlier analysis of some 500 of the donors applied high-throughput TCR beta sequencing to assess whether each TCR beta V gene segment acted as functional or pseudogenic. Alongside the repertoire data, information on donor age, sex, ethnicity and CMV serostatus was compiled. A later genetic analysis took genome-wide SNP genotypes for about 60% of the roughly 670 donors and used that subset as a discovery cohort. Every repertoire in the discovery cohort had been generated on one and the same sequencing platform. HLA typing included class I and class II loci at four-digit resolution. Typing coverage differed by locus: A, B, C, DRB1 and DQB1 were typed in roughly 620-640 donors, DQA1 in roughly 510, DPA1 in roughly 590, and DPB1 in roughly 470. Because of strong linkage in the cohort, roughly five DR-DQ haplotypes were treated as single units for association and clustering. On average, roughly 200,000 unique TCR beta nucleotide sequences were sequenced per donor among 350 to 400 genotyped donors of the cohort, with roughly 19% of those sequences being non-productive.

V is pared back by 6 bases and J by 0 bases, with 26 bases lying between the germline termini. CDR1 is given as SNHLY and CDR2 as FYNNEI, both from the germline V gene. From the cysteine through the phenylalanine, the CDR3 covers 19 amino acids. The read is trimmed to its CDR3 DNA, 57 bases read in frame from base 1. The library was made by the immunoSEQ multiplex PCR assay. A mixture of 60 forward primers for TCR Vbeta segments and 13 reverse primers for TCR Jbeta segments was used in the multiplex PCR. A multiplex PCR assay on genomic DNA amplified the CDR3 region of rearranged TCR beta genes. Amplified TCR beta libraries were sequenced as 87-base-pair reads on the Illumina HiSeq System. The published analysis was carried out like this. A later analysis counted some 80 million unique TCR beta chains across the 666 repertoires, and some 11 million of these chains were shared by at least two donors. A nearest-neighbor algorithm error-corrected the raw reads and collapsed the reads into unique sequences, merging closely related sequences to remove PCR and sequencing errors. CDR3 sequences were aligned to IMGT reference sequences to assign V, D and J gene segments. Each retained sequence needed at least a six-nucleotide match to both a V gene segment and a J gene segment. A rearrangement was called productive if the CDR3 had no stop codons and remained in frame with V and J, and every other rearrangement was called non-productive. CDR3 was defined according to IMGT convention as the region running from the second conserved V-encoded cysteine to the conserved J-encoded phenylalanine. In an earlier analysis of more than 550 of the donors, sequences lacking an unambiguous match to a single V gene segment were excluded. In an earlier analysis of roughly 500 of the donors, V segments were called functional above 56.7% productive rearrangements and were called segregating when the between-donor standard deviation exceeded 5%. A statistical classification framework was built for diagnosing cytomegalovirus status from the catalog of TCR beta chain sequences. In a later analysis, TCR nucleotide sequences were compared against IMGT/GENE-DB human TR gene sequences so that V and J genes could be assigned. In a later analysis, CDR3 sequences and most-parsimonious VDJ recombination scenarios were assigned using the TCRdist pipeline. A later analysis defined each TCR beta chain by its CDR3 amino acid sequence plus V-gene family, and excluded reads lacking a unique V-gene family. A later analysis removed several hundred highly shared, low-generation-probability nucleotide sequences to deal with suspected cross-contamination and a sequencing artifact. In a later analysis, a clonal expansion index for each public chain was calculated from normalized within-repertoire ranks of inferred template counts. In a later analysis, generation probabilities were computed with a VDJ recombination model fitted to out-of-frame rearrangements, and the resulting probabilities were checked against IGoR. In a later analysis, hypergeometric tests were used to score TCR-TCR, TCR-HLA and TCR-CMV co-occurrence, with a repertoire-size bias correction applied to TCR pairs. In a later analysis, false discovery rates were estimated by permuting HLA or CMV assignments 20 times. In a later analysis, co-occurring TCRs were grouped with DBSCAN, and TCRdist sequence similarity was added when clustering was performed within HLA-allele-positive subsets. Co-occurrence clustering excluded repertoires with fewer than 30,000 or more than 120,000 public chains, plus five with anomalous nucleotide sharing. The table was pulled from immuneACCESS by TCRdb, which kept in-frame rearrangements only. Such tables lose some clones; where checked, under half of the loss comes from unresolved V genes, and the rest has no known cause. That table is the source of V, J and clone size, and D and trimming were worked out from the DNA. Here the sample has some 240,000 clones; around nine tenths occur a single time. The ten largest clones add up to 1.5% to 2% of the sample.

This clone is a singleton in its sample. Its antigen target is currently unknown. No base-level quality is on record; no much larger clone is a single base apart. The research as a whole found: Immune exposure information for the cohort was limited to CMV serostatus. Across donors, most TCR sequences were observed very rarely, whereas some public TCRs were present in many individuals. The classifier was reported to diagnose cytomegalovirus status with high specificity and sensitivity in both the original and validation cohorts. Only TCR beta chains were sequenced in this cohort, and the absence of alpha or paired-chain data limited detectable features. A cluster of highly shared sequence variants was judged likely to represent a technical artifact of the sequencing pipeline. According to a later analysis, most CMV-associated TCR beta chains appeared to be HLA-restricted, and the HLA associations seemed to be driven largely by CMV exposure. At a false discovery rate of 0.05, a later analysis linked about 17,000 TCR beta sequences to specific HLA alleles. Some IMGT-functional V segments, including TRBV6-2 and TRBV6-3, could not be told apart with the 87-base-pair reads, so those segments were excluded. HLA typing was unavailable for some donors at each locus, so association tests used only the typed subset. It was suggested by the authors that the approach could potentially be generalized to other disease states and immunological phenotypes. Assigning TCR associations to individual alleles was difficult when HLA alleles, especially DR and DQ, strongly co-occurred. Sequencing depth was assumed to be roughly uniform across donors in the presence/absence analyses, though that assumption may not hold. Several of the top co-occurrence clusters appeared to be linked to parvovirus B19, influenza, CMV and Epstein-Barr virus, according to a later analysis. According to a later analysis, TCR association rates differed among HLA loci, with DRB1 alleles showing the most associated TCRs and HLA-C alleles showing the fewest. The study listed 150 to 200 TCR beta chains as associated with cytomegalovirus. In an earlier analysis of 500 to 650 of the donors, most TCR beta V segments appeared in productive rearrangements about 90% or about 30% of the time, broadly matching IMGT annotations. Correlated functional status among segregating V segments might reflect linkage disequilibrium, but an unknown experimental factor could not be ruled out. In a later analysis, HLA-associated TCR beta chains showed more clonal expansion and lower generation probabilities than non-associated chains that were equally common. Because counts were too low, about 15 rarely observed V segments, including chromosome 9 orphons, were left out of the earlier analysis of several hundred of the donors. A later genetic analysis reported fewer N-insertions in productive TCRs among donors in an Asian-associated ancestry cluster than the approximately 700-donor mean. A later genetic analysis associated a missense DCLRE1C variant with V-gene and J-gene trimming of TCR beta chains, and an independent cohort replicated the association. A further reported finding was that TCR beta sequences accurately predicted the HLA-A and HLA-B alleles for most subjects in the first cohort. In vitro tests confirmed that a few of the cytomegalovirus-associated TCR beta chains recognize cytomegalovirus antigens.

The cohort consisted of some 730 healthy bone marrow donors. Cohort members were all nominally healthy when sampled, although unrecorded immune exposures were likely present. The donor tested CMV seronegative, placing the donor among the approximately 360 seronegative members of the cohort. A peripheral blood sample was provided by each donor, and peripheral blood mononuclear cells were used for TCR beta sequencing. Genomic DNA was extracted from the blood cell samples with the Qiagen DNeasy Blood Extraction Kit. The source is a girl aged 2 to 9 in good health and CMV-seronegative. This chain joins TRBV2 to TRBJ1-1; the D gene assignment is ambiguous. Sequenced sample: PBMCs. The CDR3 loop reads CASSANPSPLQILNTEAFF. The DNA sequence reads TGTGCCAGCAGCGCTAACCCAAGCCCCTTACAGATACTGAACACTGAAGCTTTCTTT.